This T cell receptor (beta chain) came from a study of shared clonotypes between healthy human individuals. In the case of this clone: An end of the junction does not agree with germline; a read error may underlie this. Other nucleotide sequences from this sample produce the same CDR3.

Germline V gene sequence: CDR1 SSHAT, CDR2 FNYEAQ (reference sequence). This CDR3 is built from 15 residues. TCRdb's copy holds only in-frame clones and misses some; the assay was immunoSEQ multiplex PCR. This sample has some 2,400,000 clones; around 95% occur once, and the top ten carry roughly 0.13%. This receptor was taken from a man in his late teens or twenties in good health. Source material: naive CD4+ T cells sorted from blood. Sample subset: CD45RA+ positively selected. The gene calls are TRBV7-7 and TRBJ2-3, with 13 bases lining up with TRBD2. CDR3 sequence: CASSQGLAGTDTQYF. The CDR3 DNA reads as TGTGCTAGCAGCCAGGGACTAGCGGGGACAGATACGCAGTATTTT.